This T cell receptor (beta chain) was sequenced in a study of Graves' ophthalmopathy and Graves' hyperthyroidism. Overall study findings and caveats: Thyroid clonotypes that were expanded above 0.001 frequency mostly also appeared in blood.

Each diagnosis was determined on the basis of clinical symptoms, serum thyroxine, TRAb, thyroid ultrasound and orbital computed tomography. The CDR3 covers 16 residues. Trimming left V 5 bases short and J 0 bases short, with 13 bases between. Germline values: CDR1 LGHNA, CDR2 YNFKEQ. Scientists amplified the TCR beta CDR3 regions from RNA transcripts. Following a first-round RT-PCR that used HTBI primers, a second-round multiplex PCR was carried out. In TCRdb, the multiplex PCR reads were re-called with MiXCR into one record per CDR3 protein. The data show about 590,000 distinct CDR3 sequences, with less than 40% seen just once and 3.5% to 4.5% held by the top ten. Of note for this clonotype: Its antigen is undetermined.

The chain carries TRBV4-2 and TRBJ2-2; no clear D gene. This TCR was recovered from an adult man with Graves' hyperthyroidism. Sequencing input: peripheral blood or thyroid tissue (not recorded which). The CDR3 loop reads CASSFELRANTGELFF. CDR3 sequence (DNA): TGTGCCAGCAGCTTTGAGTTAAGGGCGAACACCGGGGAGCTGTTTTTT.